This T cell receptor beta chain was profiled in a study of identifying expanded T cells in peripheral blood. This CDR3 is 16 amino acids long. Germline lookup yields CDR1 SGHRS and CDR2 YFSETQ. J gave up 4 bases and V 0 bases, and 6 bases lay outside the gene matches. Some clones are missing from TCRdb's copy, which holds only in-frame ones; the method was immunoSEQ multiplex PCR. The data show about 86,000 clones, over 75% seen once. The rearrangement links TRBV5-1 to TRBJ2-3, with 9 bases lining up with TRBD2. This TCR was sampled from a person aged 18 to 75 in good health. Sequencing was done on a sample of blood. The CDR3 loop is CASSLAGGGAPDTQYF. CDR3 nucleotides: TGCGCCAGCAGCTTGGCCGGCGGGGGGGCACCAGATACGCAGTATTTT.